The 16 T cell receptor beta chains given below trace back to one sample, sequenced in a study of shared clonotypes between healthy human individuals. Method: immunoSEQ multiplex PCR; TCRdb's copy keeps in-frame clones and lacks some. The data hold approximately 840,000 clones, with 96% observed a single time. CD8 cells regarded as naive lacked CD45RO, were positively chosen for CCR7, and omitted terminally differentiated effector memory CD45RA+ cells. The specimen sequenced was naive CD8+ T cells sorted from blood. Receptors originate from a man aged 25-45 years in good health.

This clone has a single count. This chain links TRBV9 with TRBJ2-1; D not resolved. Trimming left V 3 bases short and J 4 bases short, with 5 bases between. The CDR3 has 12 residues. CDR1 is SGDLS, CDR2 YYNGEE, per germline. The CDR3 DNA reads TGTGCCAGCAGCGCAACTTACAATGAGCAGTTCTTC. Protein: CASSATYNEQFF.

The chain uses TRBV5-8 and TRBJ2-7, with 9 bases that match TRBD1. This CDR3 is 15 amino acids long. V shed 3 bases and J 2 bases; nucleotides not matched to a gene: 6. The V gene's germline CDR1 is SGHTS and CDR2 YDEGEE. The CDR3 sequence: CASSYSGTGPYEQYF. The CDR3 nucleotides read TGTGCCAGCAGCTATTCCGGGACAGGGCCCTACGAGCAGTACTTC.

The chain has TRBV7-9 and TRBJ1-1; 8 nucleotides match TRBD1. Trimming cost V 5 bases and J 1 base; bases outside gene matches: 6. The CDR3 runs to 15 residues. CDR1 SEHNR and CDR2 FQNEAQ come from the germline V gene (reference sequence). The CDR3 reads CASSPVGQGNTEAFF. Written as DNA, the CDR3 is TGTGCCAGCAGCCCCGTAGGACAGGGGAACACTGAAGCTTTCTTT.

V and J are TRBV5-4 and TRBJ2-7, with D unresolved. Germline CDR1 reads SGHNT; CDR2 reads YYREEE (reference sequence). Between the trimmed V and J ends, which lost 6 bases and 2 bases, there was a span of 12 bases. The CDR3 length is 13 residues. The CDR3 region has the DNA TGTGCCAGCACATATACTGGGGCCTACGAGCAGTACTTC. The encoded protein is CASTYTGAYEQYF.

The rearrangement joins TRBV19 to TRBJ2-2; D gene ambiguous. Looked up from germline, CDR1 is LNHDA and CDR2 is SQIVND (reference sequence). V was pared by 5 bases and J by 0 bases, with 10 bases between. The CDR3 is made up of 15 amino acids. As DNA, the CDR3 is TGTGCCAGTAGTCCCGCGGCCGCGAACACCGGGGAGCTGTTTTTT. It translates to CASSPAAANTGELFF.

CDR3 in DNA: TGTGCCATCAGTGAGTCAAGTTTAGGGGCAGACTCCTACGAGCAGTACTTC. It is translated as CAISESSLGADSYEQYF. The chain carries TRBV10-3 and TRBJ2-7; TRBD1 might be the D (5 bases). CDR1 is ENHRY, CDR2 SYGVKD, per germline. V was cut by 0 bases and J by 0 bases, with 15 bases left in between. The CDR3 has 17 amino acids.

In DNA form, the CDR3 reads TGTGCCAGCAGCCTCAAATCCCGGGACAGTAGCAATCAGCCCCAGCATTTT. Protein: CASSLKSRDSSNQPQHF. This chain uses TRBV14 with TRBJ1-5, with 7 bases matching TRBD1. Germline assignment: CDR1 SGHDN and CDR2 FVKESK. CDR3 length: 17 residues. Trimming cost V 4 bases and J 0 bases; bases outside gene matches: 9.

This chain connects TRBV4-1 to TRBJ1-5; TRBD1 agrees at 10 bases. The V gene end was trimmed by 2 bases and the J gene end by 7 bases; junction bases not matched to a gene: 5. The CDR3 has 15 residues. CDR1 is MGHRA, CDR2 YSYEKL, per germline. CDR3 in DNA: TGCGCCAGCAGCCAAATGGACAGGGGGTTACAGCCCCAGCATTTT. This translates into CASSQMDRGLQPQHF.

This clone was found once. The rearrangement links TRBV19 to TRBJ2-1; 12 bases are shared with TRBD2. The V gene end was trimmed by 5 bases and the J gene end by 9 bases; junction bases not matched to a gene: 8. Germline V gene data show CDR1 as LNHDA and CDR2 as SQIVND (reference sequence). The CDR3 is 15 amino acids. CDR3 coding DNA: TGTGCCAGTAGTGCAGGGACTAGCGGGTGGTTTGAGCAGTTCTTC. This translates into CASSAGTSGWFEQFF.

This chain uses TRBV18 with TRBJ1-1, with 8 bases identical to TRBD1. Germline V gene lookup returns CDR1 KGHSH and CDR2 LQKENI. This CDR3 spans 13 amino acids. The junction had 4 bases not matched to a gene; V was cut back by 6 bases and J by 4 bases. CDR3 region: CASSQGAGTEAFF. CDR3 DNA sequence: TGTGCCAGCTCGCAGGGGGCTGGCACTGAAGCTTTCTTT.

The rearrangement uses TRBV7-8 and TRBJ1-5; 8 bases are shared with TRBD1. Unmatched junction bases numbered 11, after V lost 5 bases and J lost 5 bases. Germline V gene lookup returns CDR1 SGHVS and CDR2 FQNEAQ. This CDR3 has 16 amino acids. Here the CDR3 DNA reads TGTGCCAGCAGCCTATTGGCAGGGGGCTTAGATCAGCCCCAGCATTTT. Translation: CASSLLAGGLDQPQHF.

Note on this clone: This CDR3 is also generated by other DNA sequences in the sample. CDR3 protein: CASSSGLAGTYEQYF. The DNA for the CDR3 is TGTGCCAGCAGCTCGGGACTAGCGGGAACCTACGAGCAGTACTTC. The chain has TRBV7-9 and TRBJ2-7, with TRBD2 matching over 13 bases. V gave up 4 bases and J gave up 2 bases; unmatched junction bases: 2. The CDR3 runs 15 residues. The germline CDR1 and CDR2 sequences are SEHNR and FQNEAQ (reference sequence).

The chain couples TRBV7-9 to TRBJ2-2; TRBD1 agrees at 9 bases. The CDR3 extends over 16 amino acids. V was pared by 5 bases and J by 7 bases, with 11 bases of the junction left unmatched. Germline V gene data show CDR1 as SEHNR and CDR2 as FQNEAQ (reference sequence). The DNA of the CDR3 is TGTGCCAGCAGCCCCGCGGCCGGGACAGGGAACGGGGAGCTGTTTTTT. Residues: CASSPAAGTGNGELFF. The whole variable domain, remainder taken from reference TRBV7-9 and TRBJ2-2, is DTGVSQNPRHKITKRGQNVTFRCDPISEHNRLYWYRQTLGQGPEFLTYFQNEAQLEKSRLLSDRFSAERPKGSFSTLEIQRTEQGDSAMYLCASSPAAGTGNGELFFGEGSRLTVL.

This rearrangement joins TRBV4-3 to TRBJ2-1; TRBD2 matches 10 bases. This CDR3 is 17 amino acids long. The germline gives CDR1 LGHNA, CDR2 YSLEER. Trimming took 0 bases from V and 3 from J; bases not matched to a gene: 5. The CDR3 sequence: CASSQDPGLAVYNEQFF. DNA of the CDR3: TGCGCCAGCAGCCAAGATCCCGGACTAGCGGTCTACAATGAGCAGTTCTTC.

The chain joins TRBV14 to TRBJ1-2; TRBD1 matches 7 bases. The CDR3 is 13 residues long. Losses at the gene ends were 4 bases for V and 4 bases for J; bases not matched to a gene: 3. The germline gives CDR1 SGHDN, CDR2 FVKESK. DNA for the CDR3: TGTGCCAGCAGCCTCCGGGACAGCTATGGCTACACCTTC. Translated: CASSLRDSYGYTF.

The genes are TRBV14 and TRBJ2-7; D is ambiguous. Germline values: CDR1 SGHDN, CDR2 FVKESK. V lost 0 bases to trimming and J lost 2 bases, with 8 bases between them. This CDR3 region has 14 residues. CDR3 coding DNA: TGTGCCAGCAGCCAAGAATGGTTCCCCTACGAGCAGTACTTC. This translates into CASSQEWFPYEQYF.